Following are 21 T cell receptor beta chains from one sample sequenced in a study of cytomegalovirus exposure and HLA in healthy donors. Profiling relied on immunoSEQ multiplex PCR, and the TCRdb table lists in-frame clones only, not all of them. The sample shows roughly 200,000 clones, 81% of them seen only once. The sequenced sample was PBMCs. The source is a woman under 40 in good health and CMV-seronegative.

This clone appeared once. The V call is TRBV29-1, the J call TRBJ2-1; the D gene is possibly TRBD1 (6 bases). Trimming took off 7 bases at V and 3 bases at J, with 19 bases between the two ends. This CDR3 spans 15 amino acids. Looked up from germline, CDR1 is SQVTM and CDR2 is ANQGSEA. For the CDR3, the DNA is TGCAGCGCAGTCTGGGGGCAACGGGGCTACAATGAGCAGTTCTTC. It is translated as CSAVWGQRGYNEQFF.

The genes are TRBV19 and TRBJ2-7; 7 nucleotides align to TRBD1. The germline gives CDR1 LNHDA, CDR2 SQIVND (reference sequence). The CDR3 loop spans 16 amino acids. With 4 bases clipped from V and 3 bases from J, the junction kept 12 bases outside the gene matches. Here the CDR3 DNA reads TGTGCCAGTAGTAGGGGACAGAGATCCTATGACTACGAGCAGTACTTC. As protein: CASSRGQRSYDYEQYF.

This clone was seen once. This chain connects TRBV6-1 to TRBJ1-5; a possible D gene is TRBD1 (6 bases). The CDR3 extends over 15 amino acids. V shed 6 bases and J shed 0 bases, with 12 bases lying between them. The germline gives CDR1 MNHNS, CDR2 SASEGT. The CDR3 here is CASRTGGPSNQPQHF. Here the CDR3 DNA reads TGTGCCAGCAGGACAGGAGGCCCTAGCAATCAGCCCCAGCATTTT.

The chain joins TRBV2 to TRBJ2-3; 8 bases match TRBD1. CDR3 length: 16 amino acids. J was trimmed by 5 bases and V by 7 bases; bases with no gene match: 14. Germline CDR1 is SNHLY and CDR2 is FYNNEI. CDR3 region: CASIGARTGLRDTQYF. Here the CDR3 DNA reads TGTGCCAGCATCGGGGCCAGGACAGGGCTTAGAGATACGCAGTATTTT.

The chain uses TRBV19 and TRBJ1-5; weak D call: TRBD1 (6 bases). The ends were cut back, 0 bases at V and 3 bases at J, with 18 bases in the middle. The CDR3 is 18 residues long. CDR1 and CDR2 from the germline V gene are LNHDA and SQIVND (reference sequence). The CDR3 region is CASSIEGGTGQYNQPQHF. The CDR3 DNA is TGTGCCAGTAGTATAGAGGGAGGGACCGGACAGTACAATCAGCCCCAGCATTTT.

The chain uses TRBV19 and TRBJ2-7; 9 nucleotides line up with TRBD1. The CDR3 has 16 residues. Per germline, CDR1 LNHDA and CDR2 SQIVND (reference sequence). Trimming took 2 bases from V and 2 from J; bases not matched to a gene: 7. CDR3 sequence (DNA): TGTGCCAGTAGTATAAAACCGGGACAGGGAGCCTACGAGCAGTACTTC. Translated, it gives CASSIKPGQGAYEQYF.

The chain couples TRBV11-2 to TRBJ1-1; D ambiguous. The V gene lost 1 base and the J gene lost 10 bases, with 13 bases spanning the gap. The CDR3 is 13 residues long. The germline gives CDR1 SGHAT, CDR2 FQNNGV. The CDR3 reads CASSLGGGRVAFF. The CDR3 region has the DNA TGTGCCAGCAGCTTAGGCGGCGGGCGGGTAGCTTTCTTT.

This clone was observed a few times. The rearrangement joins TRBV7-3 to TRBJ1-1, with TRBD1 identical over 12 bases. Germline-derived CDR1 and CDR2 are SGHTA and FQGTGA. This CDR3 spans 14 amino acids. Trimming removed 5 bases from V and 5 bases from J; junction bases left unmatched: 3. CDR3 coding DNA: TGTGCCAGCAGCGGGACAGGGGGCGGGACTGAAGCTTTCTTT. It codes for CASSGTGGGTEAFF.

The J gene is TRBJ2-5, the V gene TRBV5-4, with D possibly matching TRBD2 (6 bases). V shed 4 bases and J shed 1 base, with 14 bases lying between them. Germline CDR1 SGHNT, CDR2 YYREEE (reference sequence). The CDR3 is 15 residues long. The CDR3 DNA sequence: TGTGCCAGCAGCCGCGCACGGGGGACCCAAGAGACCCAGTACTTC. As protein: CASSRARGTQETQYF.

The CDR3 nucleotides read TGTGCCGCGGGGGGCTCCCGTCGGGGGATACAGTACGAGCAGTACTTC. Translated, it gives CAAGGSRRGIQYEQYF. The chain recombines TRBV28 with TRBJ2-7; the match to TRBD2 covers 8 bases. With 11 bases clipped from V and 4 bases from J, the junction kept 19 bases outside the gene matches. Germline CDR1 and CDR2: MDHEN and SYDVKM. CDR3 length: 16 residues.

This clone has a handful of counts. The V call is TRBV6-5, the J call TRBJ1-4, with 12 positions matching TRBD1. The CDR3 spans 15 residues. Per germline, CDR1 MNHEY and CDR2 SVGAGI. J was trimmed by 6 bases and V by 2 bases; bases with no gene match: 1. This CDR3 reads CASSYGTGGYEKLFF. The CDR3 DNA sequence: TGTGCCAGCAGTTACGGGACAGGGGGCTATGAAAAACTGTTTTTT.

This clone has at least ten counts. The rearrangement links TRBV6-6 to TRBJ2-7, with a possible D match to TRBD1 (6 bases). The CDR3 has 13 amino acids. Trimming removed 7 bases from V and 2 bases from J, with 12 bases in between. Germline CDR1 is MNHNY and CDR2 is SVGAGI (reference sequence). The CDR3 DNA follows: TGTGCCAGCAACGGTCGACAGGCCTACGAGCAGTACTTC. It codes for CASNGRQAYEQYF.

V and J are TRBV5-1 and TRBJ2-1; TRBD2 matches at 10 bases. V lost 0 bases and J lost 5; bases outside the gene matches: 5. The CDR3 consists of 16 residues. Germline-derived CDR1 and CDR2 are SGHRS and YFSETQ. CDR3 nucleotides: TGCGCCAGCAGCTTGGTCTCTAGCGGGGGACACAATGAGCAGTTCTTC. Its protein is CASSLVSSGGHNEQFF. The whole variable domain, filled in from reference TRBV5-1 and TRBJ2-1, reads KAGVTQTPRYLIKTRGQQVTLSCSPISGHRSVSWYQQTPGQGLQFLFEYFSETQRNKGNFPGRFSGRQFSNSRSEMNVSTLELGDSALYLCASSLVSSGGHNEQFFGPGTRLTVL.

V is TRBV5-1 and J is TRBJ2-1; no clear D. Germline V gene lookup returns CDR1 SGHRS and CDR2 YFSETQ. The V gene lost 4 bases and the J gene lost 3 bases, with 8 bases spanning the gap. This CDR3 contains 13 residues. CDR3 DNA sequence: TGCGCCAGCAGCCTTACTGACTACAATGAGCAGTTCTTC. Its protein is CASSLTDYNEQFF.

V gene TRBV7-2 combines with J gene TRBJ2-7, with TRBD1 as a possible D gene (6 bases). The CDR3 has 15 amino acids. V was trimmed by 1 base and J by 3 bases, leaving 13 bases between them. The germline gives CDR1 SGHTA, CDR2 FQGNSA. CDR3 bases: TGTGCCAGCAGCTTAGGAGGCAGGGGCATCTACGAGCAGTACTTC. It is translated as CASSLGGRGIYEQYF.

This sequence joins TRBV7-8 and TRBJ2-5; D perhaps matches TRBD2 (5 bases). The CDR3 runs 14 residues. The V end was cut by 2 bases, the J end by 4 bases, with 11 bases between. The germline V gene encodes CDR1 SGHVS and CDR2 FQNEAQ. In nucleotides, the CDR3 is TGTGCCAGCAGCTTATCTTCGGGAATAGAGACCCAGTACTTC. Translating gives CASSLSSGIETQYF. The full variable domain, rest sourced from reference TRBV7-8 and TRBJ2-5, is GAGVSQSPRYKVAKRGQDVALRCDPISGHVSLFWYQQALGQGPEFLTYFQNEAQLDKSGLPSDRFFAERPEGSVSTLKIQRTQQEDSAVYLCASSLSSGIETQYFGPGTRLLVL.

In nucleotides, the CDR3 is TGTGCCAGCAGCCAGGGACTAGCGGGAGTAGATACGCAGTATTTT. Amino acids: CASSQGLAGVDTQYF. This chain connects TRBV7-2 to TRBJ2-3; 14 bases are a match to TRBD2. The junction had 3 bases not matched to a gene; V was cut back by 5 bases and J by 5 bases. Germline CDR1 SGHTA, CDR2 FQGNSA. CDR3 length: 15 residues.

The gene calls are TRBV6-5 and TRBJ2-3; 8 bases line up with TRBD2. The germline CDR1 and CDR2 sequences are MNHEY and SVGAGI. The CDR3 covers 14 residues. V dropped 7 bases and J dropped 10; count of bases not matched to a gene: 13. This CDR3 is CASISGGGGLPQYF. CDR3 nucleotides: TGTGCCAGCATCTCGGGAGGGGGAGGTTTACCGCAGTATTTT.

The chain joins TRBV9 to TRBJ2-7; D may be TRBD1 (6 bases). The CDR3 loop spans 15 amino acids. Trimming took 2 bases from V and 7 from J, leaving 19 bases between them. Germline loops: CDR1 SGDLS, CDR2 YYNGEE. CDR3 residues: CASSVSGRGPSEQYF. CDR3 DNA sequence: TGTGCCAGCAGCGTGAGTGGCAGGGGTCCTTCAGAGCAGTACTTC.

This chain connects TRBV5-1 to TRBJ2-7, with 9 bases matching TRBD1. V shed 0 bases, J shed 0 bases, and the junction held 10 bases outside the gene matches. This CDR3 contains 18 residues. Germline V gene sequence: CDR1 SGHRS, CDR2 YFSETQ. CDR3 sequence reads: CASSLGGTGIAGSYEQYF. The CDR3 DNA follows: TGCGCCAGCAGCTTGGGCGGGACAGGGATTGCGGGCTCCTACGAGCAGTACTTC. Complete variable domain (other parts from reference TRBV5-1 and TRBJ2-7): KAGVTQTPRYLIKTRGQQVTLSCSPISGHRSVSWYQQTPGQGLQFLFEYFSETQRNKGNFPGRFSGRQFSNSRSEMNVSTLELGDSALYLCASSLGGTGIAGSYEQYFGPGTRLTVT.

This sequence joins TRBV2 and TRBJ2-2, with D possibly matching TRBD2 (5 bases). Germline V gene sequence: CDR1 SNHLY, CDR2 FYNNEI. The CDR3 is made up of 14 amino acids. V lost 6 bases and J 4 bases, leaving 12 bases between the germline ends. CDR3 region: CASRTGSGTGELFF. In nucleotides, the CDR3 is TGTGCCAGCAGGACGGGGTCGGGCACCGGGGAGCTGTTTTTT.